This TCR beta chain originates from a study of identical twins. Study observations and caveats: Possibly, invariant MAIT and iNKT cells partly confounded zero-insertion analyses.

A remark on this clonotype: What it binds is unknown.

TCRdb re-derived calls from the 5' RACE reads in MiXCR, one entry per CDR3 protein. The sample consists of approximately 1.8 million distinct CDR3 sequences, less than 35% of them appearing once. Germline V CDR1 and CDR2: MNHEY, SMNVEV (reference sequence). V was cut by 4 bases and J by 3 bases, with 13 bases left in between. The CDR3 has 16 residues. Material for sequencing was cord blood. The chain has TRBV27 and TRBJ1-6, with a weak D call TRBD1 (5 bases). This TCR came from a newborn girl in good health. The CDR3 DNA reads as TGTGCCAGCAGTTCCGCCAGGGTGCTCTATAATTCACCCCTCCACTTT. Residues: CASSSARVLYNSPLHF.